The present T cell receptor beta chain was sequenced within a study of blood T cell repertoires in COVID-19. Study in general: From the United States, Italy and Spain came samples of acute and convalescent COVID-19. PBMCs, B-cell-depleted T cells, or T cells were the source of the cDNA or gDNA that made up the material.

Original analysis: Reference gene primers were amplified, and this amplification served to estimate nucleated cell counts. Clones were sequenced by immunoSEQ multiplex PCR, and TCRdb holds only the in-frame ones, with some missing. The DNA gave D and trimming, while V, J and clone size come from that table. The sample contains approximately 34,000 clones, around three quarters of which appear only once. Germline assignment: CDR1 MDHEN and CDR2 SYDVKM. This CDR3 spans 14 amino acids. Trimming stripped 2 bases from V and 2 bases from J, with 7 bases between. Sample: peripheral blood. The genes are TRBV28 and TRBJ1-5; D not resolved. This TCR was recovered from a woman aged 70-85 years with acute or convalescent COVID-19. The CDR3 loop is CASSLLARNQPQHF. CDR3 DNA sequence: TGTGCCAGCAGTTTACTGGCTCGCAATCAGCCCCAGCATTTT.